Only one count was recorded for the clone carrying this T cell receptor (beta chain). Antigen unknown. The data are from a study of shared clonotypes between healthy human individuals. About the research overall: Every donor yielded three CD4 naive, three CD4 memory, two CD8 naive and one CD8 memory plate.

Study results and caveats: When compared with the clonotypes that were shared by all four sorted-subset donors, the non-shared clonotypes turned out to have lower generation probabilities. Despite large depth, sorted-subset datasets appeared incompletely sequenced.

CDR1 SGDLS and CDR2 YYNGEE come from the germline V gene. This CDR3 has 13 residues. Trimming pared 1 base from V and 10 bases from J, leaving 12 bases between. Each replicate PCR on the sorted subsets used roughly 190 ng DNA (around 30,000 T cell genomes). Sequencing used immunoSEQ multiplex PCR; TCRdb keeps in-frame clones, though not all of them. The sample contains 950,000 to 1,300,000 clones, about 75% of which appear only once. The clonotype was recovered from a man between 18 and 35 years old in good health. Sequenced input: memory CD4+ T cells sorted from blood. The subset: CD45RA-negative fraction. V is TRBV9 and J is TRBJ2-1; the D gene is possibly TRBD1 (5 bases). CDR3 in amino acids: CASSVSGQGEQFF. The CDR3 region has the DNA TGTGCCAGCAGCGTATCCGGGCAGGGCGAGCAGTTCTTC.